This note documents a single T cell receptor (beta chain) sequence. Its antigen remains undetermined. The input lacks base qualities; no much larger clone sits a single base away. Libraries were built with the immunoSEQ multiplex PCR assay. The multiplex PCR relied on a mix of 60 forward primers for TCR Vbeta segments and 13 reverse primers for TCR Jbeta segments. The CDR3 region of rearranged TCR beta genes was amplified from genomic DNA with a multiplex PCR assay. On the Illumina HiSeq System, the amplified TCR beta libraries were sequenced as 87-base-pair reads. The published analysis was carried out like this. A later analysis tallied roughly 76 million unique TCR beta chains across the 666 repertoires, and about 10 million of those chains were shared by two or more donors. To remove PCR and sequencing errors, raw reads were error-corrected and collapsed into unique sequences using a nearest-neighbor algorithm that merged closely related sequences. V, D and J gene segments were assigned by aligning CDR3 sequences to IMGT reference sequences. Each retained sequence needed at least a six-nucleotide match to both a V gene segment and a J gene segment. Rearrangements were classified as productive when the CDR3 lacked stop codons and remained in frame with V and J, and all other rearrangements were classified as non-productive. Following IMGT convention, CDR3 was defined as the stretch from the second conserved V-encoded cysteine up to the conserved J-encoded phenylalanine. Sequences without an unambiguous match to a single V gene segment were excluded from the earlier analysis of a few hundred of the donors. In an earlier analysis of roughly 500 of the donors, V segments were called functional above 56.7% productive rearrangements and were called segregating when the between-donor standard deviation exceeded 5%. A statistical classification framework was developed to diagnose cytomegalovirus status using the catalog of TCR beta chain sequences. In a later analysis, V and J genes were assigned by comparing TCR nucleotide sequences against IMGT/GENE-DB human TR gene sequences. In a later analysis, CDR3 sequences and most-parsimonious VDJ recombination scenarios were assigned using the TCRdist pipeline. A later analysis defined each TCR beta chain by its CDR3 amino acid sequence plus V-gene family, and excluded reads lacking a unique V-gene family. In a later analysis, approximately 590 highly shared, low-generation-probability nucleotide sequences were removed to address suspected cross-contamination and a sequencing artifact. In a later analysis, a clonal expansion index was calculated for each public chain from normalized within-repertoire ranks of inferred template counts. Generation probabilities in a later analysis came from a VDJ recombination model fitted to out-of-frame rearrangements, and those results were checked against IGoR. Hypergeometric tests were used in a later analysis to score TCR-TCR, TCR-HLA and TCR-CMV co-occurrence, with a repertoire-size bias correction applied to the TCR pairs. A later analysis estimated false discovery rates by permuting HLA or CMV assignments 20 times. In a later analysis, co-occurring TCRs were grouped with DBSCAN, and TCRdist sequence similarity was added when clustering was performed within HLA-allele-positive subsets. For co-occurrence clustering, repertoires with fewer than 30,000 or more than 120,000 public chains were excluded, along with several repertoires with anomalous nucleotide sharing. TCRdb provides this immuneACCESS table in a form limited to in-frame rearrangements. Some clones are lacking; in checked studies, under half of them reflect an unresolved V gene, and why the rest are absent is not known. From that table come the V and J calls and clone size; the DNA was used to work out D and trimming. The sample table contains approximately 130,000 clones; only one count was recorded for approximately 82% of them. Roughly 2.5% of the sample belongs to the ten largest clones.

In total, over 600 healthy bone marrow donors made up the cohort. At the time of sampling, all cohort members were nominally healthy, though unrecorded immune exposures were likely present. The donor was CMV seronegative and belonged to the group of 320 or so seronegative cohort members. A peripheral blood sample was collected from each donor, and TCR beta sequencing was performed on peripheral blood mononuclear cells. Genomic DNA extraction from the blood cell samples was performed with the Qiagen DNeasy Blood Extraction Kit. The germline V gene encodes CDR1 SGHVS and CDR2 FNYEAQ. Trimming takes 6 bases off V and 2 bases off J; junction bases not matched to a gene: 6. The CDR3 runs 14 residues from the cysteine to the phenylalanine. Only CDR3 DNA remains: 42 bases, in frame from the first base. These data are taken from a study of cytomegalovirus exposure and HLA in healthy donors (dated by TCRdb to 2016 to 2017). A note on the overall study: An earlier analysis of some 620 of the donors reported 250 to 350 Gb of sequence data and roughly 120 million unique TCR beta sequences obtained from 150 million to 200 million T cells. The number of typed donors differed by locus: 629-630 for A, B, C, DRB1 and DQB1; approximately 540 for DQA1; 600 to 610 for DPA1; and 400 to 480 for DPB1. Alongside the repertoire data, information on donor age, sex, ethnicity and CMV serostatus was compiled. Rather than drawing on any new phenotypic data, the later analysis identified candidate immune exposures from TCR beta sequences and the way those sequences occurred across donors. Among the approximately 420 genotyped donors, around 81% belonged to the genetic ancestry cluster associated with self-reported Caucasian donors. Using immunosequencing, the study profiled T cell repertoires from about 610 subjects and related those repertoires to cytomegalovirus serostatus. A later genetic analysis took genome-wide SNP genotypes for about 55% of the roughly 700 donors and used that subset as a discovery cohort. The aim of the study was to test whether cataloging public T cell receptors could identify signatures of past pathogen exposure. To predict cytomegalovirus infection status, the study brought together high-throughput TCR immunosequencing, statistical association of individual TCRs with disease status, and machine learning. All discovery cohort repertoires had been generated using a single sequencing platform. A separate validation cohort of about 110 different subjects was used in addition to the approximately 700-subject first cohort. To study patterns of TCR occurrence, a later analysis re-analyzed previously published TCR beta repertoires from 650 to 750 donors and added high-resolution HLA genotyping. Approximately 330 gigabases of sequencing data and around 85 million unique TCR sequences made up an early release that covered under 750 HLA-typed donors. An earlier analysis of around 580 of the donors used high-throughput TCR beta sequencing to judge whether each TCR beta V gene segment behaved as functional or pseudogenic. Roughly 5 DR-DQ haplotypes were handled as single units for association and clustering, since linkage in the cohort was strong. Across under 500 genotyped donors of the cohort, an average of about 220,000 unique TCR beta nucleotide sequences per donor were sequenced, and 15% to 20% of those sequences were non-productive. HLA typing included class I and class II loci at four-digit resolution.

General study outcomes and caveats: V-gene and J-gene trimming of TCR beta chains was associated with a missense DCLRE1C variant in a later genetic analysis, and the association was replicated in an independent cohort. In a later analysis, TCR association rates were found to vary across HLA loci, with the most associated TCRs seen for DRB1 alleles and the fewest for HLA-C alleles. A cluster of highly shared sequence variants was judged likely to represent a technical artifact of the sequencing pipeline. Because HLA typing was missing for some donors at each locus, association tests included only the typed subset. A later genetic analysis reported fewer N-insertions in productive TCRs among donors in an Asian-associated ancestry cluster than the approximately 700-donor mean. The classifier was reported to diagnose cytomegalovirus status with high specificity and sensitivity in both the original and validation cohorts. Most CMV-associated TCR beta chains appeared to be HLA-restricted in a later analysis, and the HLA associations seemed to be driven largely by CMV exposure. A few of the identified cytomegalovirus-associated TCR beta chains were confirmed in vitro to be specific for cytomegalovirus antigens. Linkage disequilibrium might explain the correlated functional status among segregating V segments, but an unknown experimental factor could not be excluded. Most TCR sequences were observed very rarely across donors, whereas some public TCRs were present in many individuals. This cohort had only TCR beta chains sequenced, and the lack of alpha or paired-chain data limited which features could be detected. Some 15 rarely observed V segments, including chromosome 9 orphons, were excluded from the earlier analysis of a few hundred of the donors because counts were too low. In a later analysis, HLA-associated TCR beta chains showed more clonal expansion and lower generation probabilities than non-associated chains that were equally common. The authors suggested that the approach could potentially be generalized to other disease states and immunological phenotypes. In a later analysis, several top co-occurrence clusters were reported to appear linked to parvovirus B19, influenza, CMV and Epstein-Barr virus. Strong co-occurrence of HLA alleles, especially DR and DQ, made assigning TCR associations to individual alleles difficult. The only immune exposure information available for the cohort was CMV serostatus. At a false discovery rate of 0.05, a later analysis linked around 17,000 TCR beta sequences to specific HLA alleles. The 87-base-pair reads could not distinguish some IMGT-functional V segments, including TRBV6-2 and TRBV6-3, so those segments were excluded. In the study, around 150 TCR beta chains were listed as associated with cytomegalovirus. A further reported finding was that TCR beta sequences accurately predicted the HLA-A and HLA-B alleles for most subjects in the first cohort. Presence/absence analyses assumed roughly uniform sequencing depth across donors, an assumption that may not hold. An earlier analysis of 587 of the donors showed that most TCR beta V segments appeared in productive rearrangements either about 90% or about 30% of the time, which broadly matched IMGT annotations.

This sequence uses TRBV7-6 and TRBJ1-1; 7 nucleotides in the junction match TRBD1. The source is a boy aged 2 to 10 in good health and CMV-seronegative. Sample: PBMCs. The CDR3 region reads CASSRPGGNTEAFF. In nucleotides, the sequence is TGTGCCAGCAGTCGTCCAGGGGGAAACACTGAAGCTTTCTTT.